The clone carrying this T cell receptor (beta chain) is categorized as medium-sized. Antigen: not known. The data stem from a study of spatial heterogeneity in lung cancer. Broader study findings: Circulating ubiquitous expanded tumor TCRs were observed more frequently at resection than at follow-up.

The CDR3 loop spans 13 amino acids. TCRdb reanalysed the 5' RACE reads using MiXCR and keeps one entry per CDR3 protein. The sample has about 52,000 distinct CDR3 sequences; around 7.7% are singletons. Specified time point: blood at routine non-recurrence follow-up after resection. Whole RNA came from tumor, nontumor lung or frozen PBMC and was sequenced without being sorted. The receptor comes from a female donor with early-stage non-small cell lung cancer. This rearrangement joins TRBV12-2 to TRBJ2-7; the table's D call TRBD1 went unverified against the DNA. TRBV12-2 is annotated as a pseudogene. Specimen: PBMCs, collected at follow-up. The CDR3 DNA follows: TGTGCAAGTCGCCTAAGACAGGGCTACGAGCAGTACTTC. Protein product: CASRLRQGYEQYF.